Reported below is one T cell receptor beta chain. The antigen is undetermined. The V end was cut by 6 bases, the J end by 8 bases, with 20 bases between. The CDR3 covers 15 residues. The germline V gene has CDR1 MDHEN and CDR2 SYDVKM. Here immunoSEQ multiplex PCR was the method, and the copy in TCRdb shows in-frame clones only, minus some. The sample lists some 1 million clones; around 76% were seen once. This sample stems from a study of shared clonotypes between healthy human individuals. Whole-study context: CD4 naive cells filled three plates per donor, CD4 memory three, CD8 naive two and CD8 memory one.

Study observations and caveats: Several donors shared about 4.5% of their naive CD4 clonotypes.

This TCR was sampled from a man aged 18 to 29 in good health. Sequenced sample: memory CD4+ T cells sorted from blood. Specified subset: CD45RA-negative fraction. The chain joins TRBV28 to TRBJ1-5, with TRBD1 as a possible D gene (5 bases). The CDR3 region is CASSPGGADWKPQHF. The DNA for the CDR3 is TGTGCCAGCAGCCCCGGAGGGGCGGATTGGAAGCCCCAGCATTTT.